Given below is one T cell receptor beta chain in context. Its antigen is undetermined. The sample is drawn from a study of blood T cells in healthy people across ages. General study points: Strong correlation linked observed beta diversity and percent naive T cells.

Together with a sample-barcoded 5' primer, a J-beta primer mix was included in a second PCR lasting roughly 6 to 12 cycles. Carrying 12 random nucleotides, a template-switch adaptor labeled each individual cDNA molecule. Each CDR3 protein is one row after TCRdb ran MiXCR on the 5' RACE reads. The sample holds approximately 2,000,000 distinct CDR3 sequences; around 42% are singletons and the top ten take around 23%. The germline gives CDR1 MDHEN, CDR2 SYDVKM. The CDR3 sequence is 11 residues long. The trim removed 6 bases at V and 11 bases at J, leaving 4 bases unmatched. The TCR sequence derives from a human donor in good health. V usage is TRBV28 and J usage is TRBJ2-4, with 7 nucleotides matching TRBD1. The sequencing input was blood. The CDR3 coding sequence is TGTGCCAGCAGGTATGGACAGGTTCAGTACTTC. Translating gives CASRYGQVQYF.